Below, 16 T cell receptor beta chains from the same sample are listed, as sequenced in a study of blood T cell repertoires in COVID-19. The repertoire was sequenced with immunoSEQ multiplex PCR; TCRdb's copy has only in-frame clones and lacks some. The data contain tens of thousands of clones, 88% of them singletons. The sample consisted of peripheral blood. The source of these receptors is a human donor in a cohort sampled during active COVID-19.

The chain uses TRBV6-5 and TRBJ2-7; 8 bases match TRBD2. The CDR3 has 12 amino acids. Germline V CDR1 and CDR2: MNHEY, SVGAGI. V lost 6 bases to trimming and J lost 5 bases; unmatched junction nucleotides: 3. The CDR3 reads CASSGLAHEQYF. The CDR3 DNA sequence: TGTGCCAGCAGCGGACTAGCACACGAGCAGTACTTC.

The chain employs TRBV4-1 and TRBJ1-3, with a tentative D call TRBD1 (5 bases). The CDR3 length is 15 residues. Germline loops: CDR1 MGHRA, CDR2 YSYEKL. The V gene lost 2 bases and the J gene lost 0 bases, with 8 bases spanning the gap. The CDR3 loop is CASSQSDISGNTIYF. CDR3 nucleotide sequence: TGCGCCAGCAGCCAATCGGACATCTCTGGAAACACCATATATTTT.

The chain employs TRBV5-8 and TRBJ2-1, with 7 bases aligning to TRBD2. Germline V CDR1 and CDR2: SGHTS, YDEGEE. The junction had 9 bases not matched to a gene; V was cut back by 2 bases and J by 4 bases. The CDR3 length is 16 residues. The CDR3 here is CASSFGGGRHYNEQFF. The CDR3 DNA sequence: TGTGCCAGCAGCTTCGGCGGCGGGAGACATTACAATGAGCAGTTCTTC.

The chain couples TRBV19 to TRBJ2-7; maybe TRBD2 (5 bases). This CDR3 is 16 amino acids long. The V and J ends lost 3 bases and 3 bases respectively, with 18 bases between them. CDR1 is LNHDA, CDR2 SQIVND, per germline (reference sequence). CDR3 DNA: TGTGCCAGTAGTATGTCTAGGGAAAGCGGTAACTACGAGCAGTACTTC. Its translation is CASSMSRESGNYEQYF.

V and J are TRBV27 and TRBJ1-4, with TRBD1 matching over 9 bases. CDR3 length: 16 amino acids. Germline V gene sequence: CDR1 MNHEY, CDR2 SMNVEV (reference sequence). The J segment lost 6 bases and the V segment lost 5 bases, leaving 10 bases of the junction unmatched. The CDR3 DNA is TGTGCCAGCAGTCCGACCCCGGGACAGGGTTATGAAAAACTGTTTTTT. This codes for CASSPTPGQGYEKLFF.

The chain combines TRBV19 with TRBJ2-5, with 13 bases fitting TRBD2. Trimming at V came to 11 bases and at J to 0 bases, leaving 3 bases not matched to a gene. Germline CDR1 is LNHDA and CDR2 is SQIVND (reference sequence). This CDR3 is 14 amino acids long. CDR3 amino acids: CASTSGGDQETQYF. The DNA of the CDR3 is TGTGCCTCTACTAGCGGGGGGGACCAAGAGACCCAGTACTTC.

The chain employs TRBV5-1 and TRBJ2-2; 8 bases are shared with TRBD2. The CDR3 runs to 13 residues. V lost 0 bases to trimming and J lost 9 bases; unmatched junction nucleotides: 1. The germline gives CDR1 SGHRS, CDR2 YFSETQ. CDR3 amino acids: CASSLGTSRELFF. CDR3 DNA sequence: TGCGCCAGCAGCTTGGGGACTAGCCGGGAGCTGTTTTTT.

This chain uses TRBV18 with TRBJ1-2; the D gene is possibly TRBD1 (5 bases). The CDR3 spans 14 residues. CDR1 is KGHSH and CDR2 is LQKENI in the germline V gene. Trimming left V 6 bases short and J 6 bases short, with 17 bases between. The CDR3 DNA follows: TGTGCCAGCTCCCGAGACGACAGTTTCGATGGCTACACCTTC. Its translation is CASSRDDSFDGYTF.

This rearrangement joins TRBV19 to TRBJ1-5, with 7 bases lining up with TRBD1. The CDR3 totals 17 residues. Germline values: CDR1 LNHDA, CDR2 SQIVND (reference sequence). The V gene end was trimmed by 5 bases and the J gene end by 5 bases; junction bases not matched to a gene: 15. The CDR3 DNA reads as TGTGCCAGTAGTTTGATGTGGACAGGTGGATACGATCAGCCCCAGCATTTT. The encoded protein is CASSLMWTGGYDQPQHF.

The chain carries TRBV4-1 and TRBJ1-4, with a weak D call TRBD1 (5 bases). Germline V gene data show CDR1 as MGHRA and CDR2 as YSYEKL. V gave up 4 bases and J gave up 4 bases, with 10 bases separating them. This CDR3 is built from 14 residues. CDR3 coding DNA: TGCGCCAGCAGCCCGGGACTGCTTAATGAAAAACTGTTTTTT. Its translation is CASSPGLLNEKLFF.

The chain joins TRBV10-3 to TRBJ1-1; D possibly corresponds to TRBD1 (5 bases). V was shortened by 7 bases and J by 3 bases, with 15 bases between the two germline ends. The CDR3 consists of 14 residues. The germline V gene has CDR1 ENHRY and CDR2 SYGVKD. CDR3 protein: CAITRGGVDTEAFF. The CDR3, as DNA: TGTGCCATCACGCGAGGAGGGGTGGACACTGAAGCTTTCTTT.

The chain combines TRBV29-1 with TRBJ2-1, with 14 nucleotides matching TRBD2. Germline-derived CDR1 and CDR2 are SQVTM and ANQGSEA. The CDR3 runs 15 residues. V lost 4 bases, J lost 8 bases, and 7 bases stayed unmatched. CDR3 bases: TGCAGCGTTGTACCCGGACTAGCGGGAGGAGATGAGCAGTTCTTC. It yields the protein CSVVPGLAGGDEQFF.

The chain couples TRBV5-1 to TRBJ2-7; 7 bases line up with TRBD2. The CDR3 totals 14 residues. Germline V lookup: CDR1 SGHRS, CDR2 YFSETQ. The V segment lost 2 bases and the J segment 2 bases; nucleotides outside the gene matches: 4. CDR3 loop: CASSLNGGTYEQYF. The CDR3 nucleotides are TGCGCCAGCAGCTTAAACGGGGGGACCTACGAGCAGTACTTC.

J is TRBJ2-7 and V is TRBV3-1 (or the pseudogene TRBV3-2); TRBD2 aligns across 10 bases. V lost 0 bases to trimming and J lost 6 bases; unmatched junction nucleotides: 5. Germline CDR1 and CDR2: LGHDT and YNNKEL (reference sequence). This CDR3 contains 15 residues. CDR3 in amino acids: CASSQDASGGFEQYF. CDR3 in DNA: TGTGCCAGCAGCCAAGATGCTAGCGGGGGTTTCGAGCAGTACTTC.

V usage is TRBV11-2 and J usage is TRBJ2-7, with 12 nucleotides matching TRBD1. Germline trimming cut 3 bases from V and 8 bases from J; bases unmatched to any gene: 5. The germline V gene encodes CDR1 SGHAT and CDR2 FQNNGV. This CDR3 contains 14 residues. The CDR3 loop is CASSLRDRGPQQYF. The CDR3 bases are TGTGCCAGCAGCTTGAGGGACAGGGGGCCCCAGCAGTACTTC. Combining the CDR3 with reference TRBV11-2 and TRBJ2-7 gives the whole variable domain EAGVAQSPRYKIIEKRQSVAFWCNPISGHATLYWYQQILGQGPKLLIQFQNNGVVDDSQLPKDRFSAERLKGVDSTLKIQPAKLEDSAVYLCASSLRDRGPQQYFGPGTRLTVT.

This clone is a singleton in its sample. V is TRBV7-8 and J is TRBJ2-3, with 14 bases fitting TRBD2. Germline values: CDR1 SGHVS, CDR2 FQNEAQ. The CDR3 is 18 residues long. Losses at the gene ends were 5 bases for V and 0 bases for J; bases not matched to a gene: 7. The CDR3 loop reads CASSPPRLAGGSTDTQYF. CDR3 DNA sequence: TGTGCCAGCAGCCCGCCCCGACTAGCGGGGGGGAGCACAGATACGCAGTATTTT.